Listed below are T cell receptor beta chains from one sample, sequenced in a study of blood T cell repertoires in COVID-19. Profiled with immunoSEQ multiplex PCR; TCRdb holds only in-frame clones, not every one. The sample carries 330,000 or so clones, about 90% recorded once. Source material: PBMCs or T cells enriched from blood (not recorded which). The receptors here all came from a woman aged 30 to 39 who had recovered from COVID-19. Both conserved end residues are part of each CDR3.

J gene,V gene,CDR3 protein
TRBJ2-3,TRBV5-6,CASSLRLAVYTQYF
TRBJ2-1,TRBV27,CASSLGGGVVYNEQFF
TRBJ2-7,TRBV7-8,CASSKLAGGYEQYF
TRBJ2-7,TRBV27,CASSSTTGTYEQYF
TRBJ2-5,TRBV3-1/TRBV3-2,CASSRGGTVETQYF
TRBJ1-2,TRBV5-4,CASSFAGGPYGYTF
TRBJ1-1,TRBV6-5,CASSSGNTEAFF
TRBJ1-6,TRBV13,CASSSRDRVNSPLHF
TRBJ2-7,TRBV19,CASSSGTGATYEQYF
TRBJ1-1,TRBV5-1,CASSAYSRTEAFF
TRBJ1-1,TRBV7-8,CASSSGSFMNTEAFF
TRBJ2-2,TRBV9,CASSVGVAGGTGELFF
TRBJ1-1,TRBV5-1,CASSLAAGLTNTEAFF
TRBJ2-1,TRBV15,CATSRTGPYNEQFF
TRBJ2-7,TRBV4-2,CASSQTYGTSGSYEQYF
TRBJ2-3,TRBV2,CASSELGGTAQGTDTQYF
TRBJ2-3,TRBV6-1,CASSEGTGADTQYF
TRBJ2-3,TRBV29-1,CSVRSGSGTDTQYF